The present entry profiles one T cell receptor (beta chain) with its context. The antigen remains unidentified. Second-dose intervals of approximately 4 or approximately 12 weeks were pooled. This specimen belongs to a study of T cell responses to AZD1222 COVID-19 vaccine. Libraries were prepared by immunoSEQ multiplex PCR; TCRdb keeps only in-frame clonotypes and omits some of them. This table has roughly 200,000 clones, approximately 89% appearing once. Points from the study as a whole: Reports indicate that nearly half of spike-specific TCRs are directed at unmutated variant regions.

Trimming took off 6 bases at V and 1 base at J, with 13 bases between the two ends. Germline-derived CDR1 and CDR2 are SGHAT and FQNNGV. This CDR3 contains 16 residues. J is TRBJ1-6 and V is TRBV11-2; D not resolved. Sequencing was performed on peripheral blood, taken 28 days after the second AZD1222 dose. The clonotype comes from an adult who received the AZD1222 COVID-19 vaccine. CDR3 DNA: TGTGCCAGCAGTATGGACGGAGGATCCTATAATTCACCCCTCCACTTT. As protein: CASSMDGGSYNSPLHF.